Below, 20 T cell receptor beta chains from the same sample are listed, as sequenced in a study of T cells in women clearing cervical HPV infection. Sequencing used immunoSEQ multiplex PCR; TCRdb keeps in-frame clones, though not all of them. Its table lists some 40,000 clones. The sequencing input was blood buffy coat. The source is a woman between 18 and 69 years old with a cervical HPV16 infection that either progressed to CIN3+ or cleared (not recorded which).

Note on this clone: The CDR3 extends 3 residues past the end of the read, so its final part is completed from the germline J gene. V usage is TRBV20-1 and J usage is TRBJ1-2; D gene uncertain. The CDR3 extends over 12 amino acids. Germline V gives CDR1 DFQATT, CDR2 SNEGSKA (reference sequence). Trimming took off 3 bases at V and 4 bases at J, with 9 bases between the two ends. The sequenced CDR3 bases are TGCAGTGCTAGGAACAGAGCCTATGGC. It yields the protein CSARNRAYG. Given in full, the CDR3 is CSARNRAYGYTF.

Worth noting for this clone: The read is 3 residues too short to cover the CDR3 end, so that end is filled in from the germline J gene. The chain is built from TRBV19 and TRBJ2-2; TRBD1 agrees at 7 bases. V was clipped by 2 bases and J by 0 bases; unmatched bases: 3. The CDR3 is 16 residues long. Germline CDR1 LNHDA, CDR2 SQIVND (reference sequence). CDR3 bases read: TGTGCCAGTAGTATAAAGGGACAGACGAACACCGGGGAG. Translating gives CASSIKGQTNTGE. The whole CDR3 region reads CASSIKGQTNTGELFF.

For this clone: The read halts 3 residues ahead of the CDR3 end, with the missing end drawn from the germline J gene. V and J are TRBV10-3 and TRBJ2-6; possible D gene TRBD1, 5 bases. V shed 4 bases and J shed 1 base, with 8 bases lying between them. This CDR3 has 15 residues. In germline, CDR1 is ENHRY, CDR2 SYGVKD. The CDR3 bases that were read are TGTGCCATCAGTGGACAGCCTTCTGGGGCCAACGTC. Translated, it gives CAISGQPSGANV. The whole CDR3 region reads CAISGQPSGANVLTF.

To note about this clone: The read terminates 3 residues ahead of where the CDR3 ends, so the germline J gene completes it. The J gene is TRBJ2-5, the V gene TRBV15, with 7 bases identical to TRBD2. Looked up from germline, CDR1 is LNHNV and CDR2 is YYDKDF (reference sequence). The CDR3 has 15 residues. Trimming took 1 base from V and 1 from J; bases not matched to a gene: 3. CDR3 sequence: CATSRAGGLQETQYF. Incomplete CDR3 DNA: TGTGCCACCAGCAGAGCGGGGGGACTCCAAGAGACC.

In regard to this clone: Read coverage stops 3 residues before the CDR3 terminus; the germline J gene supplies the remainder. The V gene is TRBV20-1, the J gene TRBJ2-1; 11 bases align to TRBD2. V was clipped by 5 bases and J by 1 base; unmatched bases: 16. The CDR3 extends over 19 amino acids. Germline V CDR1 and CDR2: DFQATT, SNEGSKA (reference sequence). Here the CDR3 reads CSAPQFPGTSGFSYNEQFF. CDR3 DNA, as far as it was read: TGCAGTGCTCCTCAATTCCCCGGGACTAGCGGATTTTCCTACAATGAG.

Comments on this clone: The CDR3 goes on 3 residues after the read ends, and that part is filled in from the germline J gene. This sequence joins TRBV29-1 and TRBJ2-3; 7 positions agree with TRBD2. The CDR3 contains 13 residues. Germline values: CDR1 SQVTM, CDR2 ANQGSEA. Losses at the gene ends were 5 bases for V and 0 bases for J; bases not matched to a gene: 2. CDR3 DNA, as far as it was read: TGCAGCGTTCCGGGGGGTAGCACAGATACG. Residues: CSVPGGSTDT. The complete CDR3 reads CSVPGGSTDTQYF.

As concerns this clone: The read gets to within 3 residues of the CDR3 end, and the germline J gene fills in the rest. This chain connects TRBV6-1 to TRBJ2-1; 9 positions agree with TRBD1. V shed 4 bases and J 4 bases; nucleotides not matched to a gene: 8. The CDR3 contains 16 residues. Germline CDR1 reads MNHNS; CDR2 reads SASEGT. The CDR3 sequence is CASSGQGTGSYNEQFF. CDR3 bases read: TGTGCCAGCAGTGGGCAGGGGACAGGGAGTTACAATGAG.

A note on this clone: Read data end 3 residues before the CDR3 end; the end is taken from the germline J gene. The chain combines TRBV14 with TRBJ1-1; weak D call: TRBD1 (6 bases). This CDR3 comprises 15 residues. Trimming cost V 1 base and J 3 bases, with 12 bases left between them. From germline, CDR1 is SGHDN and CDR2 FVKESK. The part of the CDR3 DNA that was read is TGTGCCAGCAGCCAAGGTCAGGGGCTGGACACTGAA. Encoded protein: CASSQGQGLDTE. The whole CDR3 sequence is CASSQGQGLDTEAFF.

The sequenced CDR3 bases are TGCGCCAGCAGCTTGGATGGGACTAGCGCCGATACG. Residues: CASSLDGTSADT. The CDR3, in full, reads CASSLDGTSADTQYF. The chain carries TRBV5-1 and TRBJ2-3, with 10 positions matching TRBD2. The sequence runs out 3 residues before the end of the CDR3; the remainder is reconstructed from the germline J gene. Germline V gene lookup returns CDR1 SGHRS and CDR2 YFSETQ. This CDR3 contains 15 residues. V dropped 0 bases and J dropped 6; count of bases not matched to a gene: 4.

Worth noting for this clone: The CDR3 goes on 3 residues after the read ends, and that part is filled in from the germline J gene. The chain uses TRBV19 and TRBJ2-5, with 9 bases fitting TRBD2. CDR1 is LNHDA and CDR2 is SQIVND in the germline V gene (reference sequence). The CDR3 extends over 14 amino acids. V shed 3 bases, J shed 5 bases, and the junction held 4 bases outside the gene matches. The CDR3 reads CASSIGGGAETQYF. Partial CDR3 DNA: TGTGCCAGTAGTATCGGCGGGGGGGCCGAGACC. The full variable domain, completed using reference TRBV19 and TRBJ2-5, is DGGITQSPKYLFRKEGQNVTLSCEQNLNHDAMYWYRQDPGQGLRLIYYSQIVNDFQKGDIAEGYSVSREKKESFPLTVTSAQKNPTAFYLCASSIGGGAETQYFGPGTRLLVL.

This chain's CDR3 is CASSEGKSYGGEITEAFF. The CDR3 DNA, read in part, is TGTGCCAGCAGTGAAGGAAAGTCGTACGGGGGTGAAATCACTGAA. V usage is TRBV6-1 and J usage is TRBJ1-1; perhaps TRBD1 as D (5 bases). Read sequence stops 3 residues before the CDR3 end, and the germline J gene provides the missing end. Germline V gene lookup returns CDR1 MNHNS and CDR2 SASEGT. The CDR3 runs to 18 residues. Trimming took off 1 base at V and 4 bases at J, with 22 bases between the two ends.

Remarks on this clone: The read ends 3 residues before the CDR3 terminus; that terminus is restored from the germline J gene. The chain links TRBV14 to TRBJ2-3, with D perhaps matching TRBD2 (6 bases). Deletions cut 2 bases from V and 1 base from J, with 13 bases between. Germline CDR1 reads SGHDN; CDR2 reads FVKESK. The CDR3 length is 16 residues. CDR3 sequence reads: CASSQNGGSRTDTQYF. Partial CDR3 DNA: TGTGCCAGCAGCCAAAACGGGGGTTCACGCACAGATACG. The full variable domain, rest sourced from reference TRBV14 and TRBJ2-3, is EAGVTQFPSHSVIEKGQTVTLRCDPISGHDNLYWYRRVMGKEIKFLLHFVKESKQDESGMPNNRFLAERTGGTYSTLKVQPAELEDSGVYFCASSQNGGSRTDTQYFGPGTRLTVL.

To note about this clone: Coverage ceases 3 residues before the CDR3 finishes, and the germline J gene fills in the end. V gene TRBV6-1 combines with J gene TRBJ1-4; D might be TRBD1 (5 bases). Germline V lookup: CDR1 MNHNS, CDR2 SASEGT. The CDR3 is 14 residues long. The V end lost 2 bases, the J end lost 3 bases, and 7 bases lay between the germline ends. The CDR3 reads CASSESGPNEKLFF. CDR3 bases read: TGTGCCAGCAGTGAATCAGGGCCTAATGAAAAA.

About this clone itself: The CDR3 extends 3 residues past the end of the read, so its final part is completed from the germline J gene. The chain combines TRBV2 with TRBJ1-4; TRBD1 matches 10 bases. The germline CDR1 and CDR2 sequences are SNHLY and FYNNEI. The CDR3 is 15 amino acids. The V gene end was trimmed by 7 bases and the J gene end by 8 bases; junction bases not matched to a gene: 10. The CDR3 DNA, read in part, is TGTGCCAGCAATGAGAGACAGGGGGCTCGGGAAAAA. Its protein product is CASNERQGAREK. The whole CDR3 protein is CASNERQGAREKLFF.

In regard to this clone: Read coverage stops 3 residues before the CDR3 terminus; the germline J gene supplies the remainder. V is TRBV12-3 or TRBV12-4 and J is TRBJ2-7; TRBD1 matches 7 bases. CDR3 length: 14 amino acids. V dropped 6 bases and J dropped 3; count of bases not matched to a gene: 8. The CDR3 loop is CASRIDREYYEQYF. The CDR3 DNA, read in part, is TGTGCCAGCAGGATAGACAGGGAATACTACGAG.

On this clone: The read falls 3 residues short of the CDR3 end, and the missing part is taken from the germline J gene. The rearrangement uses TRBV19 and TRBJ2-1; 7 bases fit TRBD1. The CDR3 is 12 residues long. J was trimmed by 7 bases and V by 6 bases; bases with no gene match: 3. Germline lookup yields CDR1 LNHDA and CDR2 SQIVND (reference sequence). CDR3 in amino acids: CASSLQGNEQFF. The part of the CDR3 DNA that was read is TGTGCCAGTAGCCTACAGGGGAATGAG.

Concerning this clone: The read stops 3 residues short of the end of the CDR3; the missing end is completed from the germline J gene. This chain links TRBV29-1 with TRBJ2-7; the match to TRBD2 covers 11 bases. Germline values: CDR1 SQVTM, CDR2 ANQGSEA. The CDR3 contains 14 residues. V shed 2 bases, J shed 2 bases, and the junction held 2 bases outside the gene matches. The CDR3 bases that were read are TGCAGCGTTGAAATACTAGCGGGGGCCTACGAG. This gives the protein CSVEILAGAYE. The entire CDR3 sequence reads CSVEILAGAYEQYF.

For this clone: Read coverage stops 3 residues before the CDR3 terminus; the germline J gene supplies the remainder. This sequence joins TRBV20-1 and TRBJ2-1; 8 nucleotides match TRBD2. The CDR3 contains 14 residues. The trim removed 5 bases at V and 5 bases at J, leaving 8 bases unmatched. Germline CDR1 reads DFQATT; CDR2 reads SNEGSKA (reference sequence). The sequenced part of the CDR3 DNA is TGCAGTGCTCAAAGGGGCGGGGGGCACAATGAG. Translating it yields CSAQRGGGHNE. The full CDR3 reads CSAQRGGGHNEQFF.

As concerns this clone: The CDR3 end is not reached by the read, which stops 3 residues before it; the germline J gene fills it in. The rearrangement uses TRBV20-1 and TRBJ1-4; perhaps TRBD1 as D (5 bases). Trimming removed 3 bases from V and 7 bases from J, with 12 bases in between. Germline CDR1 reads DFQATT; CDR2 reads SNEGSKA (reference sequence). This CDR3 is built from 13 residues. The DNA read from the CDR3 is TGCAGTGCTAGGACTCCCGGGGGTGAAAAA. It is translated as CSARTPGGEK. The full CDR3 protein is CSARTPGGEKLFF.

Regarding this clone: The CDR3 goes on 3 residues after the read ends, and that part is filled in from the germline J gene. The chain links TRBV11-2 to TRBJ2-4; 10 bases align to TRBD1. The germline CDR1 and CDR2 sequences are SGHAT and FQNNGV. This CDR3 comprises 15 residues. V lost 6 bases and J lost 5; bases outside the gene matches: 7. The CDR3 reads CASRFKGTGENIQYF. The sequenced part of the CDR3 DNA is TGTGCCAGCAGATTTAAGGGGACAGGGGAAAACATT.